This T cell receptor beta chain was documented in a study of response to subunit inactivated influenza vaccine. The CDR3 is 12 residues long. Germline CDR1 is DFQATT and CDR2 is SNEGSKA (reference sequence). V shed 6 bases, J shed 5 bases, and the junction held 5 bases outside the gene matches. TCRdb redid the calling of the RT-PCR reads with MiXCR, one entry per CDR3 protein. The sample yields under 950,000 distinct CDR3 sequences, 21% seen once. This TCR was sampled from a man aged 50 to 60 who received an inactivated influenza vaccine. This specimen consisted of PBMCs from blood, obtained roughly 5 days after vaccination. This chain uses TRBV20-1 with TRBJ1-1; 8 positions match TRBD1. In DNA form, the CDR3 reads TGCAGTGCGCCGACAGGGGTAACTGAAGCTTTCTTT. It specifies CSAPTGVTEAFF.